Described below is a single T cell receptor beta chain sequence and its context. The antigen is not known. This sample was included in a study of identifying expanded T cells in peripheral blood. Clones were sequenced by immunoSEQ multiplex PCR, and TCRdb holds only the in-frame ones, with some missing. The sample gives fewer than 130,000 clones, 80% to 90% of which show up once; about 15% is in the top ten. Trimming cost V 4 bases and J 3 bases; bases outside gene matches: 13. The CDR3 has 17 amino acids. Germline CDR1 SGDLS, CDR2 YYNGEE. General observations from the study: Clone count variance between approximately 2-week samples rose with total template count.

The rearrangement uses TRBV9 and TRBJ2-3; TRBD1 aligns across 8 bases. This receptor was obtained from a person aged 18 to 75 in good health. Material: blood. CDR3 sequence reads: CASSLAAGGKWTDTQYF. DNA of the CDR3: TGTGCCAGCAGCCTGGCGGCAGGGGGCAAATGGACAGATACGCAGTATTTT.